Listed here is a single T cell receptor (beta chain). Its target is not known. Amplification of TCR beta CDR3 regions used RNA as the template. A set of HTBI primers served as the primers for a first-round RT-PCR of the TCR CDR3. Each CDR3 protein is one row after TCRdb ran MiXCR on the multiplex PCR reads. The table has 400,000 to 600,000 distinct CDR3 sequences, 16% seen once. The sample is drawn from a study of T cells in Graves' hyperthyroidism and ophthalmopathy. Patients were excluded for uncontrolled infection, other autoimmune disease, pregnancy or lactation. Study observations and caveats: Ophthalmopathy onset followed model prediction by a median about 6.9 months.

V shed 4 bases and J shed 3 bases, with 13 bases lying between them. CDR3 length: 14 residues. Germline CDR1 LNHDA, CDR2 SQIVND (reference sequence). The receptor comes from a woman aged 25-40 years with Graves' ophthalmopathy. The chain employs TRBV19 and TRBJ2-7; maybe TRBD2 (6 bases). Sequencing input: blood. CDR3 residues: CASSTPGLDYEQYF. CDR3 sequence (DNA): TGTGCCAGTAGTACGCCGGGACTGGACTACGAGCAGTACTTC.